This TCR beta chain comes out of a study of shared clonotypes between healthy human individuals. Points from the study as a whole: Tissue TCR repertoires likely differ from these blood-only repertoires.

Germline trimming cut 2 bases from V and 0 bases from J; bases unmatched to any gene: 14. This CDR3 is built from 21 residues. Looked up from germline, CDR1 is SNHLY and CDR2 is FYNNEI. Study donors comprised healthy, HIV-negative adults devoid of recent acute infection or vaccination. For this clone: What it binds is not known.

Only in-frame clones appear in the TCRdb table, and some are missing; sequencing was by immunoSEQ multiplex PCR. The sample records about 980,000 clones, about three quarters being singletons. This TCR derives from a man aged 18 to 29 in good health. The source material was memory CD4+ T cells sorted from blood. Subset noted: CD45RA-negative fraction. The rearrangement uses TRBV2 and TRBJ1-6; 9 nucleotides match TRBD1. The CDR3: CASSESRRGQGTYSYNSPLHF. Here the CDR3 DNA reads TGTGCCAGCAGTGAATCGAGACGGGGACAGGGAACTTACTCCTATAATTCACCCCTCCACTTT.